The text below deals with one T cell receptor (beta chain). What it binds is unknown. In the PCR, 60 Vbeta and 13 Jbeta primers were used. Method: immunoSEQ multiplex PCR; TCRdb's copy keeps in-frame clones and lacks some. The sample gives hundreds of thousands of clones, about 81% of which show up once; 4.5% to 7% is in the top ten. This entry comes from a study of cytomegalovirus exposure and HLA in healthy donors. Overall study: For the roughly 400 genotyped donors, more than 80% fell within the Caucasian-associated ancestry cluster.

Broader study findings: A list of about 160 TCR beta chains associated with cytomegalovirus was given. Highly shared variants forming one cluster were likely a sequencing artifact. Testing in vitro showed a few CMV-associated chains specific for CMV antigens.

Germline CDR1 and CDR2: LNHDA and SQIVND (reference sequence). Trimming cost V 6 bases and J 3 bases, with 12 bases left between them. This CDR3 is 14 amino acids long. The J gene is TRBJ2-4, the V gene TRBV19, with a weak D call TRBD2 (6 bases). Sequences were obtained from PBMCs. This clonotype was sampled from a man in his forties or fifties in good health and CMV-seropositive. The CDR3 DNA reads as TGTGCCAGTAGGCGGGACTCCGACAAAAACATTCAGTACTTC. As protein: CASRRDSDKNIQYF. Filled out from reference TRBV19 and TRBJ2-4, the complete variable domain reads DGGITQSPKYLFRKEGQNVTLSCEQNLNHDAMYWYRQDPGQGLRLIYYSQIVNDFQKGDIAEGYSVSREKKESFPLTVTSAQKNPTAFYLCASRRDSDKNIQYFGAGTRLSVL.